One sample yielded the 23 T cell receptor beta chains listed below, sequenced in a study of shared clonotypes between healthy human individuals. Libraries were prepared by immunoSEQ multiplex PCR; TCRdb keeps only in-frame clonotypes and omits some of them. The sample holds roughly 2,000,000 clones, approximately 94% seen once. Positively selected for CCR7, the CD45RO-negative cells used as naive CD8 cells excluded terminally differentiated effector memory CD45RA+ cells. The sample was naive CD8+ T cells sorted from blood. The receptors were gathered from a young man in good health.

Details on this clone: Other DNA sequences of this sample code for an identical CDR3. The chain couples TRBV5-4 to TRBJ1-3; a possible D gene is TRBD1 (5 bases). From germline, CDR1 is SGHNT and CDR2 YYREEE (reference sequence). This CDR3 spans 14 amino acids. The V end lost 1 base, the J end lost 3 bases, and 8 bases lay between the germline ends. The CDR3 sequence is CASSLRGVGNTIYF. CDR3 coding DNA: TGTGCCAGCAGCTTGCGGGGGGTTGGAAACACCATATATTTT.

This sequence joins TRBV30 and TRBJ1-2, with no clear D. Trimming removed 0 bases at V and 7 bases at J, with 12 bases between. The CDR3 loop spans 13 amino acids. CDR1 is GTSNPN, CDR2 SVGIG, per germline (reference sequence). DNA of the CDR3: TGTGCCTGGAGTGTACCCCCAGGCAGTGGCTACACCTTC. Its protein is CAWSVPPGSGYTF.

The CDR3 DNA reads TGCGCCAGCAGCCAAGACCCTAGGGGTACGGGCTACACCTTC. This codes for CASSQDPRGTGYTF. The J gene is TRBJ1-2, the V gene TRBV4-1, with a weak D call TRBD1 (5 bases). This CDR3 comprises 14 residues. Germline lookup yields CDR1 MGHRA and CDR2 YSYEKL. V gave up 0 bases and J gave up 8 bases, with 13 bases separating them.

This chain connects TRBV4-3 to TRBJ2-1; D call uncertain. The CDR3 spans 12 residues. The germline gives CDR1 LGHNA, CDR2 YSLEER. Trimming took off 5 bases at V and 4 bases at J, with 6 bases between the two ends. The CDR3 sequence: CASSNQYNEQFF. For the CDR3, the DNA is TGCGCCAGCAGCAATCAGTACAATGAGCAGTTCTTC.

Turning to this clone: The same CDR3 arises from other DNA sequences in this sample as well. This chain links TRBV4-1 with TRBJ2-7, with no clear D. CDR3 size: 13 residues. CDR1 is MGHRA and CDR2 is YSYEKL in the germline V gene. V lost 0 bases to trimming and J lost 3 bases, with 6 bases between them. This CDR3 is CASSQDRDYEQYF. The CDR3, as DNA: TGCGCCAGCAGCCAAGATCGAGACTACGAGCAGTACTTC.

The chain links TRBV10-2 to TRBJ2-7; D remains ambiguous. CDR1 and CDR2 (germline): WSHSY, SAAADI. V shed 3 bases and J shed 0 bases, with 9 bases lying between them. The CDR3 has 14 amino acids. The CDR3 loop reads CASSDLGNSYEQYF. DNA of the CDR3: TGCGCCAGCAGTGACCTGGGGAACTCCTACGAGCAGTACTTC.

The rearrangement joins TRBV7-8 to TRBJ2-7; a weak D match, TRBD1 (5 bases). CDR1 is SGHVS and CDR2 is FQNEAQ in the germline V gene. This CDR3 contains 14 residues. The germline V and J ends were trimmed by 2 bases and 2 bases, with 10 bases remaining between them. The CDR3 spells CASSLRQNTYEQYF. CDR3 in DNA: TGTGCCAGCAGCTTACGACAGAATACCTACGAGCAGTACTTC.

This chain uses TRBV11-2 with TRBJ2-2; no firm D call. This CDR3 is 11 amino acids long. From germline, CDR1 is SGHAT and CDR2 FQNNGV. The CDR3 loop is CVCAETGELFF. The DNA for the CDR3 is TGTGTCTGTGCGGAGACCGGGGAGCTGTTTTTT. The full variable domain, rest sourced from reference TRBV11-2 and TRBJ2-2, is EAGVAQSPRYKIIEKRQSVAFWCNPISGHATLYWYQQILGQGPKLLIQFQNNGVVDDSQLPKDRFSAERLKGVDSTLKIQPAKLEDSAVYLCVCAETGELFFGEGSRLTVL.

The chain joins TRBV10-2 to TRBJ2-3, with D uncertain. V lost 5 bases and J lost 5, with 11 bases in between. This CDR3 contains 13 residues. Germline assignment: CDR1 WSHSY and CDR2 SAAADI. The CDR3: CASSLALVDTQYF. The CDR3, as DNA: TGCGCCAGCAGTTTAGCATTAGTAGATACGCAGTATTTT.

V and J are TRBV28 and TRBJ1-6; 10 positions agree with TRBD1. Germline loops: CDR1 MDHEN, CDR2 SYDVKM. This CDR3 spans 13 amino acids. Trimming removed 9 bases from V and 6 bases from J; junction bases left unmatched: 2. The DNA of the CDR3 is TGTGCCAGACGGGACAGGGGTAATTCACCCCTCCACTTT. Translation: CARRDRGNSPLHF.

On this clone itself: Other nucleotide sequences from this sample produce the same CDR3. The CDR3 DNA sequence: TGCGCCAGCAGCCAAAACTACGAGCAGTACTTC. Its translation is CASSQNYEQYF. V usage is TRBV4-1 and J usage is TRBJ2-7, with no clear D. The germline V and J ends were trimmed by 2 bases and 3 bases, with 2 bases remaining between them. The CDR3 covers 11 residues. CDR1 and CDR2 from the germline V gene are MGHRA and YSYEKL.

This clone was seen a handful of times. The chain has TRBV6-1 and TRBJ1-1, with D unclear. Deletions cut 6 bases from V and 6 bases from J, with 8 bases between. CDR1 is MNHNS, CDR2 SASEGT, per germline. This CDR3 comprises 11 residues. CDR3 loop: CASSESSEAFF. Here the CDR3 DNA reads TGTGCCAGCAGCGAGTCCTCTGAAGCTTTCTTT.

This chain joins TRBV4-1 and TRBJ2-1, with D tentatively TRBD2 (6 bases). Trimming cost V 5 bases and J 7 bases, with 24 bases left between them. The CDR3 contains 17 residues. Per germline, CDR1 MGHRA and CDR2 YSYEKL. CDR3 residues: CASSSRPQLAGGNEQFF. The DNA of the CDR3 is TGCGCCAGCAGCTCAAGGCCCCAACTAGCAGGTGGGAATGAGCAGTTCTTC.

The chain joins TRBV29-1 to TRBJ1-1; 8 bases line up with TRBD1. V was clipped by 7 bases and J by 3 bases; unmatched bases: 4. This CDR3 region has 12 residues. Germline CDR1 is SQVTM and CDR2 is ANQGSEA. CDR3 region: CSGFRGHTEAFF. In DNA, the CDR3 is TGCAGCGGATTCAGGGGGCACACTGAAGCTTTCTTT.

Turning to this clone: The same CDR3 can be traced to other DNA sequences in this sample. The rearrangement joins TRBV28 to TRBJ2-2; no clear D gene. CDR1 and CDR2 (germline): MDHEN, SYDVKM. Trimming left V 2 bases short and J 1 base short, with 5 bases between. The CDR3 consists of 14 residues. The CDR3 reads CASSLSENTGELFF. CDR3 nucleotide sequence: TGTGCCAGCAGTTTAAGCGAGAACACCGGGGAGCTGTTTTTT.

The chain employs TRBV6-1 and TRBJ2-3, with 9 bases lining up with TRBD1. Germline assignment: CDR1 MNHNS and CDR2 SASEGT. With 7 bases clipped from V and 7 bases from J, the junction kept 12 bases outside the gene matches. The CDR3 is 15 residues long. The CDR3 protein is CASNEPGQGVYTQYF. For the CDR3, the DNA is TGTGCCAGCAACGAGCCGGGACAGGGAGTATATACGCAGTATTTT.

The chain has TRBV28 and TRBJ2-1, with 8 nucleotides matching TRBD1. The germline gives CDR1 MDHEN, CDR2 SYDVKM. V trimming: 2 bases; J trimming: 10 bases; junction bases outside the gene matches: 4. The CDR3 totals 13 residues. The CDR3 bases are TGTGCCAGCAGTTTAATCGGGACAGGAGAGCAGTTCTTC. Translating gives CASSLIGTGEQFF.

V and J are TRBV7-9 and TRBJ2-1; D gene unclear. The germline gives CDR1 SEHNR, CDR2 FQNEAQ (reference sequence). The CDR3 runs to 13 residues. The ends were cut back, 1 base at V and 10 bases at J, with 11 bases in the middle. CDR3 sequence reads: CASSLVGSEEQFF. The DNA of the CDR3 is TGTGCCAGCAGCTTAGTAGGGTCGGAGGAGCAGTTCTTC.

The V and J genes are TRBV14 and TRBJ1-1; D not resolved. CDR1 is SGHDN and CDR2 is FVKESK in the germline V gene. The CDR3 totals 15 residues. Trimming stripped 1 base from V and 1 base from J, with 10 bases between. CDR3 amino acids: CASSQAIPGNTEAFF. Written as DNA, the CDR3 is TGTGCCAGCAGCCAAGCAATCCCGGGGAACACTGAAGCTTTCTTT.

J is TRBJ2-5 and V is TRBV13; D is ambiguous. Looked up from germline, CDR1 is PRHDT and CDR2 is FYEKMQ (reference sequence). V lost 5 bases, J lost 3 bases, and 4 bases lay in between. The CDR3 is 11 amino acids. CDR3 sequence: CASSRKETQYF. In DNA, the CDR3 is TGTGCCAGCAGCCGAAAAGAGACCCAGTACTTC.

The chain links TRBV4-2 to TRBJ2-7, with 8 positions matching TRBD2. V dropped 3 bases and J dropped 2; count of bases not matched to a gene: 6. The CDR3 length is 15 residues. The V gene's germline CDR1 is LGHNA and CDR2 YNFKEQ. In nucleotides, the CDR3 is TGTGCCAGCAGCCAGGCCACGGGGGGGGCCTACGAGCAGTACTTC. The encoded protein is CASSQATGGAYEQYF.

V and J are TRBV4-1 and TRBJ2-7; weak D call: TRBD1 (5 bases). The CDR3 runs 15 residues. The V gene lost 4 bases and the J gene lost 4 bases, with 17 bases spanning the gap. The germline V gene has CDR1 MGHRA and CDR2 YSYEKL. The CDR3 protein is CASSPKGVPHYEQYF. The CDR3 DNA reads TGCGCCAGCAGCCCAAAAGGGGTACCCCATTACGAGCAGTACTTC.

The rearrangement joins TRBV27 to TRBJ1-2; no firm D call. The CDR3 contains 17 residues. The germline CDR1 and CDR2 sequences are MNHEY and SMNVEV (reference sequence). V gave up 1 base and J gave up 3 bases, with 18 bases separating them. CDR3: CASSLFWKSGRDYGYTF. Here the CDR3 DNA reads TGTGCCAGCAGTTTATTTTGGAAGTCCGGACGAGACTATGGCTACACCTTC.